Presented here are 5 T cell receptor beta chains from one specimen sequenced in a study of blood T cell repertoires in COVID-19. Assay used: immunoSEQ multiplex PCR; TCRdb lists only in-frame clones, some missing. The table includes 380,000 or so clones, 85% to 90% detected once. The material sequenced was PBMCs or T cells enriched from blood (not recorded which). The source of these receptors is a young woman with acute COVID-19.

CDR3 in DNA: TGTGCCAGCAGCTACCCCCTTGGACAGAACACAGATACGCAGTATTTT. This codes for CASSYPLGQNTDTQYF. This chain joins TRBV28 and TRBJ2-3; weak D call: TRBD1 (6 bases). Between the trimmed V and J ends, which lost 6 bases and 2 bases, there was a span of 18 bases. CDR3 length equals 16 residues. Germline lookup yields CDR1 MDHEN and CDR2 SYDVKM.

This clone was counted at least ten times. The chain is built from TRBV5-6 and TRBJ1-2; TRBD1 matches 7 bases. V lost 4 bases and J lost 8; bases outside the gene matches: 14. Germline assignment: CDR1 SGHDT and CDR2 YYEEEE. The CDR3 is made up of 15 amino acids. The CDR3 region is CASSPDRAPLRGYTF. CDR3 bases: TGTGCCAGCAGCCCTGACAGGGCGCCCCTTCGGGGCTACACCTTC.

V usage is TRBV12-5 and J usage is TRBJ2-3, with D perhaps TRBD1 (5 bases). The CDR3 totals 13 residues. The germline CDR1 and CDR2 sequences are LGHNT and FRNRAP. Trimming pared 6 bases from V and 3 bases from J, leaving 10 bases between. The chain's CDR3 is CASGGARTDTQYF. CDR3 sequence (DNA): TGTGCTAGTGGAGGGGCTCGTACAGATACGCAGTATTTT.

The chain recombines TRBV19 with TRBJ1-1, with D tentatively TRBD1 (5 bases). Germline V gives CDR1 LNHDA, CDR2 SQIVND (reference sequence). V was clipped by 6 bases and J by 5 bases, with 19 bases between them. The CDR3 sequence is 15 residues long. This CDR3 reads CASRMLPAQGTEAFF. CDR3 coding DNA: TGTGCCAGTAGGATGCTCCCAGCCCAGGGAACTGAAGCTTTCTTT.

This chain uses TRBV19 with TRBJ1-5, with TRBD1 matching over 7 bases. The CDR3 contains 13 residues. The junction had 3 bases not matched to a gene; V was cut back by 4 bases and J by 6 bases. Germline CDR1 is LNHDA and CDR2 is SQIVND (reference sequence). CDR3 DNA sequence: TGTGCCAGTAGTAAGGGGGCGGCTCAGCCCCAGCATTTT. As protein: CASSKGAAQPQHF. The variable domain in full, with the rest retrieved from reference TRBV19 and TRBJ1-5, is DGGITQSPKYLFRKEGQNVTLSCEQNLNHDAMYWYRQDPGQGLRLIYYSQIVNDFQKGDIAEGYSVSREKKESFPLTVTSAQKNPTAFYLCASSKGAAQPQHFGDGTRLSIL.